This T cell receptor beta chain stems from a study of blood T cells in healthy people across ages. Study-level background: About one barcoded beta molecule per two T cells was the capture yield of template switching.

Then a second PCR, running about 7 to 11 cycles, was carried out with a sample-barcoded 5' primer and a J-beta primer mix. A single record per CDR3 protein comes from TCRdb applying MiXCR to the 5' RACE reads. The top ten hold 9.5% to 13% of the sample, which has 900,000 to 950,000 distinct CDR3 sequences, under 35% seen once. In regard to this clonotype: Its antigen is unidentified.

This CDR3 comprises 17 residues. The V end was cut by 7 bases, the J end by 0 bases, with 20 bases between. Germline lookup yields CDR1 MNHNS and CDR2 SASEGT. General study points: Per million T cells, TCR beta diversity dropped about linearly as age rose.

The data also belong to a second study, concerning T cells of mothers and their children.

Sequenced sample: blood. The chain is built from TRBV6-1 and TRBJ2-3, with D perhaps TRBD1 (5 bases). The receptor comes from a woman aged 40 to 50 in good health. Here the CDR3 reads CASTPLLGVLSTDTQYF. CDR3 bases: TGTGCCAGCACTCCCCTCCTAGGGGTCTTGAGCACAGATACGCAGTATTTT.